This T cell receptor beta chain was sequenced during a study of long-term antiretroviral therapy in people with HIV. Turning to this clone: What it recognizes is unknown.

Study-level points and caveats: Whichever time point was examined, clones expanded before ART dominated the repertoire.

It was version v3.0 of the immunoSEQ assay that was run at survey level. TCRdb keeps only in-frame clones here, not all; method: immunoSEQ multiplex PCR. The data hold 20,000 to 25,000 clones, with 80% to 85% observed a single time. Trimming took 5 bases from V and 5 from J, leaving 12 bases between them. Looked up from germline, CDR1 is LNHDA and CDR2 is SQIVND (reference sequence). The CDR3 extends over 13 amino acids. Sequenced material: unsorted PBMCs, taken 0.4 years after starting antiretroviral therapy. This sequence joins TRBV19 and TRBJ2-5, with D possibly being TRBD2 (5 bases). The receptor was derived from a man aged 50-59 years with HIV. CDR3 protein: CASSPLAGETQYF. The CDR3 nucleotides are TGTGCCAGTAGTCCCCTAGCCGGGGAGACCCAGTACTTC.